This T cell receptor (beta chain) was recorded in a study of blood T cell repertoires in COVID-19. The assay was immunoSEQ multiplex PCR, and TCRdb's table has in-frame clones only and misses some. The repertoire holds about 240,000 clones, with roughly 86% as singletons. This clone occurred a few times. The TCR was taken from a woman in her thirties or forties with acute COVID-19. Sequencing used PBMCs or T cells enriched from blood (not recorded which).

CDR3 amino acids: CASSREGETQYF. DNA for the CDR3: TGTGCCAGCAGCCGGGAGGGAGAGACCCAGTACTTC. This rearrangement joins TRBV4-2 to TRBJ2-5, with TRBD2 matching 7 bases. This CDR3 has 12 residues. The V gene's germline CDR1 is LGHNA and CDR2 YNFKEQ. V was clipped by 4 bases and J by 4 bases; unmatched bases: 0.